A selection of T cell receptor beta chains follows, all from one sample in a study of PD-L1 blockade in urothelial cancer. Assay used: immunoSEQ multiplex PCR; TCRdb lists only in-frame clones, some missing. Among 130,000 or so clones listed, about four fifths were seen once. Sequenced material: PBMCs, taken around atezolizumab (anti-PD-L1) treatment. The receptors shown here come from a middle-aged man with urothelial cancer. The CDR3 runs from the conserved cysteine through the conserved F or W. A D gene is named only where the DNA matches it firmly. Clone size is given for some rows only: seen once, a few or many times, or a class if the clone is expanded.

v_gene,abundance,d_gene,j_gene,CDR3aa,CDR3nt
TRBV6-5,-,TRBD1,TRBJ1-2,CASSLTGTGSSGYTF,TGTGCCAGCAGTTTGACCGGGACAGGGAGTAGCGGCTACACCTTC
TRBV11-1,-,-,TRBJ2-7,CASSRGSGYDTYEQYF,TGTGCCAGCAGCCGGGGGAGCGGGTACGACACCTACGAGCAGTACTTC
TRBV4-1,-,TRBD2,TRBJ2-5,CASSPGTSGGGETQYF,TGCGCCAGCAGCCCCGGGACTAGCGGGGGGGGAGAGACCCAGTACTTC
TRBV5-4,-,TRBD2,TRBJ2-7,CASSYGTSGRGEQYF,TGTGCCAGCAGCTATGGGACTAGCGGGAGAGGTGAGCAGTACTTC
TRBV5-8,-,TRBD1,TRBJ2-5,CASSRGTGAQETQYF,TGTGCCAGCAGCCGCGGGACAGGGGCCCAAGAGACCCAGTACTTC
TRBV28,few,TRBD1,TRBJ2-7,CASSYGTGLNF,TGTGCCAGCAGTTACGGGACAGGGTTGAACTTC
TRBV4-1,few,-,TRBJ2-3,CASSQLHRAGGSTDTQYF,TGCGCCAGCAGCCAACTACACCGTGCAGGGGGGAGCACAGATACGCAGTATTTT
TRBV5-1,-,-,TRBJ1-1,CASSLAGMSGAFF,TGCGCCAGCAGCTTGGCAGGGATGTCTGGAGCTTTCTTT
TRBV10-3,few,-,TRBJ1-1,CAISESRQAEAFF,TGTGCCATCAGTGAGTCGAGACAGGCTGAAGCTTTCTTT
TRBV19,-,-,TRBJ2-1,CASRSSRDFLSSYNEQFF,TGTGCCAGTAGATCCTCTAGGGACTTTTTAAGCTCCTACAATGAGCAGTTCTTC
TRBV19,many,-,TRBJ2-6,CASSQSGANVLTF,TGTGCCAGTAGTCAGTCTGGGGCCAACGTCCTGACTTTC
TRBV25-1,-,-,TRBJ2-7,CASTRGYEQYF,TGTGCCAGCACCCGGGGATACGAGCAGTACTTC
TRBV7-7,once,TRBD1,TRBJ1-2,CASSLGGQGMGYGYTF,TGTGCTAGCAGCTTAGGTGGACAGGGCATGGGCTATGGCTACACCTTC
TRBV15,-,TRBD1,TRBJ2-3,CATANRGSTDTQYF,TGTGCCACAGCCAACAGGGGAAGCACAGATACGCAGTATTTT
TRBV5-4,-,TRBD2,TRBJ2-7,CASTQREHGDYEQYF,TGTGCCAGCACCCAGCGGGAGCACGGTGACTACGAGCAGTACTTC
TRBV2,many,TRBD2,TRBJ2-3,CASSRRTSAGTDTQYF,TGTGCCAGCAGCCGAAGGACTAGCGCTGGCACAGATACGCAGTATTTT
TRBV5-4,-,-,TRBJ2-1,CASRGREGEFF,TGTGCCAGCAGAGGGAGGGAGGGGGAGTTCTTC